This T cell receptor beta chain was observed in a study of PD-1 blockade in classical Hodgkin lymphoma. Study observations and caveats: Patients starting nivolumab less than 1 year after ASCT had lower diversity and were excluded from later analyses.

On this clone: The antigen is not known.

Using immunoSEQ multiplex PCR, the repertoire was profiled, and TCRdb retains in-frame clones only, with some absent. The data contain almost 30,000 clones, around 80% of them seen just once; the ten biggest clones take up over 0.6%. Time point: cycle 4 day 1 (C4D1), after less than seven weeks of nivolumab. All patients experienced relapse after autologous stem cell transplantation, and brentuximab vedotin exposure was variable. Negative magnetic selection isolated CD4+ T cells from thawed PBMCs. CDR3 length: 14 residues. V lost 5 bases to trimming and J lost 2 bases; unmatched junction nucleotides: 8. Germline V gene sequence: CDR1 SQVTM, CDR2 ANQGSEA.

Sequenced material: CD4+ T cells from blood, taken before the fourth cycle of nivolumab. The rearrangement links TRBV29-1 to TRBJ1-1; 7 bases align to TRBD1. The receptor's source is a human donor with classical Hodgkin lymphoma. Here the CDR3 reads CSVNSGTANTEAFF. The CDR3 nucleotides read TGCAGCGTTAACTCCGGGACAGCAAACACTGAAGCTTTCTTT.